The clone carrying this T cell receptor (beta chain) occurred a few times. The antigen remains unidentified. TCRdb recomputed calls from the reads with MiXCR, one row per CDR3 protein. The table shows around 69,000 distinct CDR3 sequences, with around 20% occurring only once. Germline CDR1 SEHNR, CDR2 FQNEAQ (reference sequence). Trimming pared 3 bases from V and 2 bases from J, leaving 8 bases between. The CDR3 totals 15 residues. This record belongs to a study of T cell repertoires in cytomegalovirus infection. On the study more broadly: Indications of both CMV infection and matching HLA type were provided by public TCR beta signatures. Whole-study findings and limits: The cumulative frequency of public TCR beta families distinguished individuals who carried CMV together with the relevant HLA.

This material consisted of CD8+ T cells from cultured PBMCs, taken from culture after CMV antigen stimulation. This clonotype was obtained from a human donor in good health (CMV status not recorded). Some clones in this sample may be carry-over from other donors' samples. The chain uses TRBV7-9 and TRBJ2-6; D is possibly TRBD2 (5 bases). The CDR3 protein is CASSFEEAGANVLTF. CDR3 in DNA: TGTGCCAGCAGCTTTGAGGAGGCTGGGGCCAACGTCCTGACTTTC.